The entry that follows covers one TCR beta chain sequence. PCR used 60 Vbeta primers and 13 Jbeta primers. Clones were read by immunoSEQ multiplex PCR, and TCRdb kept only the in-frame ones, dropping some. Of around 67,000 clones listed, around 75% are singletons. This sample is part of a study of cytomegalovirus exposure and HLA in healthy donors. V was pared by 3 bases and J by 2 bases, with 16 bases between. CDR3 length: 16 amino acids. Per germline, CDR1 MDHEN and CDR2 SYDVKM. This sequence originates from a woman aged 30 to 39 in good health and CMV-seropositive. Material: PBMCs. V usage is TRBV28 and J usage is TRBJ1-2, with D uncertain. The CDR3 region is CASSLGLSGKNYGYTF. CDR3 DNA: TGTGCCAGCAGTTTGGGCCTGTCGGGAAAAAACTATGGCTACACCTTC.